A selection of T cell receptor beta chains follows, all from one sample in a study of beta chain features in type 1 diabetes. Some clones are missing from TCRdb's copy, which holds only in-frame ones; the method was immunoSEQ multiplex PCR. Altogether hundreds of thousands of clones are present, around an eighth being singletons, with the ten largest covering approximately 0.022%. The sample was naive CD4+ T cells from blood. All receptors derive from a man aged 18 to 30 with type 1 diabetes. The CDR3 runs from the conserved cysteine through the conserved F or W. The D gene is left open where the match is weak. The listing skips clone size in some rows; elsewhere it reads once, few, many or a size class.

TGTGCCAGCAGCGAGATGGGACAGACCTACAATGAGCAGTTCTTC,CASSEMGQTYNEQFF,TRBD1,TRBJ2-1,TRBV9,15,.
TGTGCCAGCAGCTTATTCGGGCAGCAAGAGACCCAGTACTTC,CASSLFGQQETQYF,.,TRBJ2-5,TRBV7-2,14,few
TGTGCCACCAGCAGAAGGCACTCTGGGGCCAACGTCCTGACTTTC,CATSRRHSGANVLTF,.,TRBJ2-6,TRBV15,15,.
TGTGCCAGCAGCTTAGCAGGGTTCGAAGCTTTCTTT,CASSLAGFEAFF,.,TRBJ1-1,TRBV7-2,12,few
TGTGCCAGCAGTCCTGGGACAGGGGGTGGCTACACCTTC,CASSPGTGGGYTF,TRBD1,TRBJ1-2,TRBV27,13,few
TGCGCCAGCAGCTTGGGGGACAGGAGCACAGATACGCAGTATTTT,CASSLGDRSTDTQYF,TRBD1,TRBJ2-3,TRBV5-1,15,.
TGCAGTGCTAGAGACAGCACTGAAGCTTTCTTT,CSARDSTEAFF,.,TRBJ1-1,TRBV20-1,11,.
TGTGCCAGCAGCGATATCCAGGGGAACACCGGGGAGCTGTTTTTT,CASSDIQGNTGELFF,.,TRBJ2-2,TRBV5-4,15,few
TGTGCCAGCAGCGTAGGTGCGGGGGCGAATAATTCACCCCTCCACTTT,CASSVGAGANNSPLHF,.,TRBJ1-6,TRBV9,16,.
TGTGCCAGCAGCTACACGACAGGGGCAGGGGCCAACGTCCTGACTTTC,CASSYTTGAGANVLTF,TRBD1,TRBJ2-6,TRBV27,16,few
TGTGCCACCTCAGGACGCGACGGTGAGCAGTTCTTC,CATSGRDGEQFF,.,TRBJ2-1,TRBV6-5,12,few
TGTGCCAGCATCTCCCCGGGACAGGGGATCGGTGAGCAGTTCTTC,CASISPGQGIGEQFF,TRBD1,TRBJ2-1,TRBV28,15,.
TGTGCCAGCAGCGTGGTTGTAGGGAGGAACACTGAAGCTTTCTTT,CASSVVVGRNTEAFF,.,TRBJ1-1,TRBV9,15,.
TGCGCCAGCAGTCAACGACAGGGGGACTATGGCTACACCTTC,CASSQRQGDYGYTF,TRBD1,TRBJ1-2,TRBV23-1,14,few
TGTGCCAGCAGCTCTTACGTGGGGAGCTACGAGCAGTACTTC,CASSSYVGSYEQYF,.,TRBJ2-7,TRBV7-9,14,.
TGTGCCAGCAGTTTTCTCCAGGCGCCCTATGGCTACACCTTC,CASSFLQAPYGYTF,.,TRBJ1-2,TRBV27,14,few
TGCAGTGTCAAGGGAAACACTGAAGCTTTCTTT,CSVKGNTEAFF,.,TRBJ1-1,TRBV20-1,11,few
TGTGCCAGCAGCCCCGATGTGTCCTACGAGCAGTACTTC,CASSPDVSYEQYF,.,TRBJ2-7,TRBV28,13,few
TGTGCCAGCAGTGCGGGATTTTCCACCGGGGAGCTGTTTTTT,CASSAGFSTGELFF,.,TRBJ2-2,TRBV6-4,14,few
TGTGCCAGCAGTTTGGTGGCCGGTAGGGAAAAACTGTTTTTT,CASSLVAGREKLFF,.,TRBJ1-4,TRBV28,14,.
TGTGCCAGCCGGCGGTTGGCAGGGTGGAACAATGAGCAGTTCTTC,CASRRLAGWNNEQFF,.,TRBJ2-1,TRBV28,15,few
TGTGCCAGCAGTTACCCTCGGGACAGGGGGAATGGCTACACCTTC,CASSYPRDRGNGYTF,TRBD1,TRBJ1-2,TRBV6-5,15,few
TGTGCCTGGAGTACCCAGAGGCAGGAGACCCAGTACTTC,CAWSTQRQETQYF,.,TRBJ2-5,TRBV30,13,.
TGCGCCAGCAGCCCGACAGTCACCCCCGGCGGGCAGTACTTC,CASSPTVTPGGQYF,.,TRBJ2-5,TRBV5-1,14,few